The T cell receptor (beta chain) described here comes from a study of blood T cells in healthy people across ages. PBMCs, at least 6.5 million per sample, were isolated. V gave up 3 bases and J gave up 10 bases, with 16 bases separating them. Germline V gene lookup returns CDR1 SGHDN and CDR2 FVKESK. The CDR3 is made up of 14 amino acids. Study-wide results and limits: There was no known CMV status for donors, so expanded clonotype changes were possibly confounded. With age, beta diversity per million T cells declined roughly linearly, significantly by around 43.

Comments on this clonotype: Its antigen is as yet unknown.

Together with a sample-barcoded 5' primer, a J-beta primer mix was included in a second PCR lasting about 6 to 11 cycles. Each cDNA molecule received a tag from a template-switch adaptor that had 12 random nucleotides. MiXCR was run by TCRdb on the 5' RACE reads, yielding one entry per CDR3 protein. The table lists about 1.4 million distinct CDR3 sequences, around 59% of them singletons. This receptor was taken from a man between 18 and 29 years old in good health. V usage is TRBV14 and J usage is TRBJ2-1; D ambiguous. Sequencing input: blood. DNA of the CDR3: TGTGCCAGCAGCCATGGATGGGTAGTTGAGGAGCAGTTCTTC. It codes for CASSHGWVVEEQFF.